This T cell receptor (beta chain) emerged from a study of beta chain features in type 1 diabetes. Study in general: All samples together contributed around 100,000,000 sorted cells for examination.

Study-wide results and limits: The question left open here concerned HLA type influencing TCRB rearrangement. Among all four CD4+ subsets, Type 1 diabetes patients had TCRB CDR3s that were moderately but significantly shorter.

Many counts were recorded for this clone. What it binds is not known. The CDR3 is 14 amino acids. Germline assignment: CDR1 MNHEY and CDR2 SVGAGI. Between the trimmed V and J ends, which lost 3 bases and 3 bases, there was a span of 11 bases. The investigators reverse transcribed all of the isolated RNA, so they sequenced expressed TCRB transcripts. Only in-frame clones appear in the TCRdb table, and some are missing; sequencing was by immunoSEQ multiplex PCR. The table lists about 160,000 clones, about 9% of them singletons. Stem cell-like memory, regulatory, central memory and naive CD4+ cells were sorted via CD45RO/CCR7/CD25/CD127/CD95/CD27.

The sequenced sample consisted of central memory CD4+ T cells from blood. The chain carries TRBV6-5 and TRBJ1-2; D remains ambiguous. The TCR comes from a woman under 30 with type 1 diabetes. CDR3 residues: CASSYTVRDYGYTF. CDR3 bases: TGTGCCAGCAGTTATACAGTCCGTGACTATGGCTACACCTTC.